Following are 3 T cell receptor beta chains from one sample sequenced in a study of beta chain features in type 1 diabetes. Since all of the isolated RNA was reverse transcribed, expressed TCRB transcripts were what got sequenced. Here immunoSEQ multiplex PCR was the method, and the copy in TCRdb shows in-frame clones only, minus some. The sample has 250,000 to 300,000 clones; about 8.5% are singletons. The sequenced material came from central memory CD4+ T cells from blood. All receptors derive from a woman aged 18-29 years in good health.

The chain carries TRBV6-1 and TRBJ2-1; D ambiguous. Germline assignment: CDR1 MNHNS and CDR2 SASEGT. The V and J ends lost 4 bases and 7 bases respectively, with 11 bases between them. This CDR3 contains 13 residues. CDR3 in DNA: TGTGCCAGCAGTGTAAAGGAGACGAATGAGCAGTTCTTC. This sequence encodes CASSVKETNEQFF.

This clone turned up a few times. This rearrangement joins TRBV20-1 to TRBJ2-3; 7 bases map to TRBD2. The CDR3 has 11 residues. V shed 4 bases and J 9 bases; nucleotides not matched to a gene: 4. Germline V CDR1 and CDR2: DFQATT, SNEGSKA (reference sequence). CDR3: CSATGLGTQYF. The CDR3, as DNA: TGCAGTGCTACTGGACTAGGGACGCAGTATTTT.

The rearrangement joins TRBV7-9 to TRBJ2-5, with D perhaps matching TRBD2 (6 bases). The DNA end is a closer match to TRBJ2-7, so the J assignment may be wrong. Germline loops: CDR1 SEHNR, CDR2 FQNEAQ (reference sequence). The CDR3 loop spans 15 amino acids. CDR3 sequence: CASSLAEGLRYEQYF. CDR3 nucleotides: TGTGCCAGCAGCTTAGCCGAGGGACTGAGGTACGAGCAGTACTTC.